The 13 T cell receptor beta chains given below trace back to one sample, sequenced in a study of T cells in Graves' hyperthyroidism and ophthalmopathy. The TCR beta CDR3 regions underwent amplification using RNA transcripts as the source. During a first-round RT-PCR of the TCR CDR3, the HTBI primer set was used. TCRdb used MiXCR to reprocess the multiplex PCR reads, holding one entry per CDR3 protein. The sample includes 250,000 to 350,000 distinct CDR3 sequences, around 16% seen only once; the top ten take around 35%. Sequences were obtained from blood. These receptors came from a young man with Graves' hyperthyroidism.

There are a few counts of this clonotype. This chain uses TRBV18 with TRBJ1-5; D unresolved. The CDR3 is made up of 17 amino acids. V was cut by 1 base and J by 0 bases, with 13 bases left in between. Germline V gene sequence: CDR1 KGHSH, CDR2 LQKENI. The CDR3 DNA sequence: TGTGCCAGCTCACCACGGTCCACAGCGGATAGCAATCAGCCCCAGCATTTT. This encodes CASSPRSTADSNQPQHF.

This clonotype occurred many times. This sequence joins TRBV20-1 and TRBJ2-5; 11 bases map to TRBD2. Per germline, CDR1 DFQATT and CDR2 SNEGSKA (reference sequence). V was pared by 3 bases and J by 5 bases, with 14 bases of the junction left unmatched. There are 17 residues in the CDR3. The CDR3 DNA is TGCAGTGCTAGGGAAAATAGCGGGAGGGCCGTCGGGGAGACCCAGTACTTC. Amino acids: CSARENSGRAVGETQYF.

The V gene is TRBV2, the J gene TRBJ2-5; no reliable D call. The CDR3 totals 12 residues. Trimming took 9 bases from V and 2 from J, leaving 10 bases between them. Germline V lookup: CDR1 SNHLY, CDR2 FYNNEI. CDR3 residues: CARSTSQETQYF. The CDR3 coding sequence is TGTGCCAGGTCGACCTCTCAAGAGACCCAGTACTTC.

This clonotype was recorded once. V is TRBV2 and J is TRBJ1-1; 7 nucleotides match TRBD1. The CDR3 covers 17 residues. Germline V lookup: CDR1 SNHLY, CDR2 FYNNEI. V dropped 8 bases and J dropped 5; count of bases not matched to a gene: 20. The CDR3 bases are TGTGCCAGCGGGGGTTTGGGGGGATCGACAGGGAGAACTGAAGCTTTCTTT. It yields the protein CASGGLGGSTGRTEAFF.

The chain employs TRBV20-1 and TRBJ1-2, with D unclear. The CDR3 sequence is 14 residues long. Trimming removed 6 bases at V and 5 bases at J, with 19 bases between. CDR1 is DFQATT and CDR2 is SNEGSKA in the germline V gene (reference sequence). In DNA form, the CDR3 reads TGCAGTGCCCGGTGGAGGGCTATAAGATATGGCTACACCTTC. The encoded protein is CSARWRAIRYGYTF.

This clonotype has ten or more counts. The genes are TRBV3-1 and TRBJ2-7, with 11 bases that match TRBD2. Germline V CDR1 and CDR2: LGHDT, YNNKEL (reference sequence). This CDR3 is built from 16 residues. V lost 4 bases and J lost 4; bases outside the gene matches: 9. The CDR3 sequence is CASSPRTSGSLYEQYF. CDR3 sequence (DNA): TGTGCCAGCAGCCCCCGTACTAGCGGGAGTTTATACGAGCAGTACTTC.

This clonotype was recorded at least ten times. The chain uses TRBV11-2 and TRBJ2-5; possibly TRBD2 for D (5 bases). Germline CDR1 is SGHAT and CDR2 is FQNNGV. The CDR3 sequence is 15 residues long. Trimming took off 2 bases at V and 1 base at J, with 11 bases between the two ends. The CDR3 DNA is TGTGCCAGCAGCTTATCGAGGAGCGGCCAAGAGACCCAGTACTTC. Protein: CASSLSRSGQETQYF.

V is TRBV5-1 and J is TRBJ1-5, with D unclear. The V gene's germline CDR1 is SGHRS and CDR2 YFSETQ. Trimming shortened V by 0 bases and J by 8 bases, and 12 bases separated the two germline ends. The CDR3 sequence is 14 residues long. CDR3 nucleotides: TGCGCCAGCAGCTTGGAGGGTCGGGAGGAGCCCCAGCATTTT. Its translation: CASSLEGREEPQHF.

To note about this clonotype: A read error may explain this, as a much larger clone is one base away. The J gene is TRBJ2-1, the V gene TRBV20-1; TRBD2 agrees at 12 bases. The CDR3 covers 17 residues. V lost 2 bases, J lost 4 bases, and 9 bases stayed unmatched. Looked up from germline, CDR1 is DFQATT and CDR2 is SNEGSKA (reference sequence). CDR3 residues: CSARTQRLAGEYNEQFF. DNA for the CDR3: TGCAGTGCTAGAACTCAAAGACTAGCGGGAGAGTACAATGAGCAGTTCTTC.

This clonotype was observed many times. This sequence joins TRBV6-1 and TRBJ2-1; possible D gene TRBD2, 6 bases. CDR3 length: 16 amino acids. The germline V gene has CDR1 MNHNS and CDR2 SASEGT. Trimming removed 4 bases at V and 4 bases at J, with 17 bases between. CDR3 coding DNA: TGTGCCAGCAGTGGCCAGGAGGGCGGACTATACAATGAGCAGTTCTTC. This encodes CASSGQEGGLYNEQFF.

The chain recombines TRBV13 with TRBJ2-7; perhaps TRBD2 as D (5 bases). The ends were cut back, 5 bases at V and 2 bases at J, with 19 bases in the middle. This CDR3 region has 16 residues. CDR1 is PRHDT, CDR2 FYEKMQ, per germline (reference sequence). The CDR3 protein is CASSPTAPTAAYEQYF. CDR3 DNA: TGTGCCAGCAGCCCCACGGCTCCTACAGCGGCCTACGAGCAGTACTTC. The whole variable domain, filled in from reference TRBV13 and TRBJ2-7, reads AAGVIQSPRHLIKEKRETATLKCYPIPRHDTVYWYQQGPGQDPQFLISFYEKMQSDKGSIPDRFSAQQFSDYHSELNMSSLELGDSALYFCASSPTAPTAAYEQYFGPGTRLTVT.

This clonotype has just a few counts. The rearrangement joins TRBV2 to TRBJ2-3; D is perhaps TRBD1 or TRBD2 (5 bases each). In germline, CDR1 is SNHLY, CDR2 FYNNEI. Trimming shortened V by 7 bases and J by 6 bases, and 11 bases separated the two germline ends. The CDR3 runs 12 residues. This CDR3 is CASILGVDTQYF. CDR3 DNA: TGTGCCAGCATATTGGGGGTGGATACGCAGTATTTT.

The V and J genes are TRBV5-4 and TRBJ2-7; tentative D call: TRBD2 (6 bases). This CDR3 is built from 14 residues. Looked up from germline, CDR1 is SGHNT and CDR2 is YYREEE (reference sequence). V was pared by 5 bases and J by 11 bases, with 23 bases between. CDR3 coding DNA: TGTGCCAGCAGTTCATCCGGGACTTCAACGGAGGAGTACTTC. Residues: CASSSSGTSTEEYF.